The rows below give T cell receptor beta chains drawn from one sample of a study of blood T cells in healthy people across ages. TCRdb fed the 5' RACE reads into MiXCR, producing one record per CDR3 protein. Among 700,000 to 900,000 distinct CDR3 sequences, about 48% were seen once, and the ten largest hold approximately 40%. Specimen: blood. The receptors were gathered from an older man in good health. The CDR3 runs from the conserved cysteine through the conserved F or W. The order of the fields is V gene, J gene, D gene, clone size, CDR3 protein, CDR3 DNA. D genes are given only for firm matches. A clone size is listed for some rows: how often the clone was seen (once, few, many), or a class if it is expanded.

TRBV28	TRBJ2-1	.	.	CATQEDSYNEQFF	TGTGCCACCCAGGAGGACTCCTACAATGAGCAGTTCTTC
TRBV18	TRBJ2-5	TRBD2	.	CASSPGAGGEETQYF	TGTGCCAGCTCACCAGGCGCGGGGGGAGAAGAGACCCAGTACTTC
TRBV24-1	TRBJ2-7	.	few	CAAKGGGGSYEQYF	TGTGCCGCCAAGGGAGGGGGCGGCTCCTACGAGCAGTACTTC
TRBV20-1	TRBJ1-1	.	.	CSARSGLRVFNTEAFF	TGCAGTGCTAGATCGGGACTCAGGGTTTTCAACACTGAAGCTTTCTTT
TRBV7-2	TRBJ2-1	.	.	CASSIDRSSYNEQFF	TGTGCCAGCAGCATCGACAGGAGCTCCTACAATGAGCAGTTCTTC
TRBV29-1	TRBJ1-1	.	.	CSVARTAMNTEAFF	TGCAGCGTAGCAAGGACAGCCATGAACACTGAAGCTTTCTTT
TRBV11-2	TRBJ2-3	TRBD2	.	CASSLASSGRNRHRYAYF	TGTGCCAGCAGCTTAGCGTCTAGCGGGAGAAACAGGCACAGATACGCGTATTTT
TRBV10-3	TRBJ2-5	TRBD2	few	CAISEDKTSGNQETQYF	TGTGCCATCAGCGAAGACAAGACTAGCGGTAACCAAGAGACCCAGTACTTC
TRBV11-3	TRBJ2-3	.	.	CASSPRAASTDTQYF	TGTGCCAGCAGTCCGAGGGCCGCTAGCACAGATACGCAGTATTTT
TRBV3-1	TRBJ1-4	.	.	CASSQESGVNEKLFF	TGTGCCAGCAGCCAAGAATCCGGGGTTAATGAAAAACTGTTTTTT
TRBV10-2	TRBJ2-3	TRBD1	.	CASSPGQGGGRDAYF	TGCGCCAGCAGCCCGGGACAGGGGGGAGGAAGAGACGCGTATTTT
TRBV6-1	TRBJ1-5	.	.	CASQGTNQPQHF	TGTGCCAGCCAGGGTACCAATCAGCCCCAGCATTTT
TRBV5-1	TRBJ2-7	TRBD2	.	CASSWGTSGRPGNEQYF	TGCGCCAGCAGCTGGGGGACTAGCGGGAGGCCAGGCAATGAGCAGTACTTC
TRBV29-1	TRBJ2-5	.	.	CSVDPGSEETQYF	TGCAGCGTTGACCCCGGGAGCGAAGAGACCCAGTACTTC
TRBV29-1	TRBJ2-5	.	many	CSVDGAADGETQYF	TGCAGCGTTGACGGGGCCGCGGACGGAGAGACCCAGTACTTC
TRBV7-9	TRBJ2-7	.	few	CATEASYEQYF	TGTGCAACCGAGGCCTCCTACGAGCAGTACTTC
TRBV12-3/TRBV12-4	TRBJ2-3	TRBD2	.	CASSGGTRGDTQYF	TGTGCCAGCAGTGGGGGGACTAGAGGAGATACGCAGTATTTT
TRBV3-1	TRBJ2-1	.	.	CASSPTGRTGSNEQFF	TGTGCCAGCAGCCCAACGGGACGAACGGGAAGCAATGAGCAGTTCTTC
TRBV9	TRBJ2-1	TRBD2	.	CASGLAGGYEQFF	TGTGCCAGCGGACTAGCGGGAGGATATGAGCAGTTCTTC
TRBV28	TRBJ1-5	.	.	CASSFVRSNQPQHF	TGTGCCAGCAGTTTTGTCCGTAGCAATCAGCCCCAGCATTTT
TRBV18	TRBJ1-2	.	.	CASSPIGAYGYTF	TGTGCCAGCTCACCAATAGGGGCCTATGGCTACACCTTC
TRBV2	TRBJ2-7	.	.	CATRDLSYEQYF	TGTGCCACCAGGGACCTCTCCTACGAGCAGTACTTC
TRBV4-1	TRBJ2-7	.	once	CASSHPRDPAGNEQYF	TGCGCCAGCAGCCATCCCCGGGACCCGGCGGGGAATGAGCAGTACTTC
TRBV27	TRBJ2-1	.	.	CASSTVRAQGDEQFF	TGTGCCAGCAGCACAGTCCGGGCCCAGGGCGATGAGCAGTTCTTC
TRBV5-1	TRBJ2-5	.	.	CASSLEGAGQETQYF	TGCGCCAGCAGCTTGGAAGGGGCGGGACAAGAGACCCAGTACTTC
TRBV2	TRBJ2-7	TRBD2	.	CASSEALRGTSGRILEQYF	TGTGCCAGCAGTGAAGCGCTTCGGGGAACTAGCGGGAGAATCCTCGAGCAGTACTTC
TRBV12-3/TRBV12-4	TRBJ2-7	TRBD2	.	CASSAGLAELYEQYF	TGTGCCAGCAGTGCGGGACTAGCGGAACTCTACGAGCAGTACTTC